Reported below is one T cell receptor beta chain. The antigen remains unidentified. As it was prepared, the TCRbeta library received unique molecular identifiers. TCRdb re-derived calls from the PCR reads in MiXCR, one entry per CDR3 protein. There are 530,000 or so distinct CDR3 sequences in the sample; over 25% occur only once, and about 35% lies in the top ten. The data were obtained in a study of T-cell reconstitution after alpha-beta-depleted transplantation in children. Study-wide results and caveats: Alpha-beta T cells present about two months after transplant were reported to originate from several hundred expanded graft clones.

CDR3 size: 15 residues. With V trimmed by 2 bases and J by 7 bases, 9 bases remained unmatched. Germline V CDR1 and CDR2: SGHRS, YFSETQ. The sequenced sample was PBMCs, obtained before TCRalphabeta/CD19-depleted stem cell transplant. The clonotype originates from a boy younger than two with Wiskott-Aldrich syndrome, due to receive a stem cell transplant. The chain combines TRBV5-1 with TRBJ2-1, with 7 bases fitting TRBD1. CDR3 bases: TGCGCCAGCAGCTTAACCACCAACAGGGGAAATGAGCAGTTCTTC. It yields the protein CASSLTTNRGNEQFF.